This T cell receptor (beta chain) originates from a study of blood T cell repertoires in COVID-19. Whole-study context: Researchers got acute and convalescent COVID-19 samples from the United States, Italy and Spain. Sources were T cells, B-cell-depleted T cells, or PBMCs; the material itself was cDNA or gDNA.

Enrollment of patients from Seattle took place during active infection, with longitudinal follow-up. The germline V and J ends were trimmed by 1 base and 0 bases, with 8 bases remaining between them. CDR1 is SGHNT, CDR2 YENEEA, per germline. The CDR3 loop spans 15 amino acids. TCRdb's table, derived via immunoSEQ multiplex PCR, lists solely in-frame clones and lacks some. This table holds around 46,000 clones, 87% found once. The sequencing sample was made of peripheral blood. V is TRBV11-3 and J is TRBJ2-3, with TRBD1 as a possible D gene (5 bases). The TCR comes from a woman at least 80 years old with COVID-19, enrolled during active disease. The CDR3 coding sequence is TGTGCCAGCAGCTTAGGGCAGGGAAGCACAGATACGCAGTATTTT. It translates to CASSLGQGSTDTQYF.